These 4 T cell receptor beta chains were all obtained from the same sample, sequenced in a study of STAT3 mutations in large granular lymphocyte leukemia. Study findings and constraints: Every T-cell large granular lymphocyte leukemia patient had at least one immunodominant TCR beta clonotype.

Which antigens these TCRs recognize remains unknown. This table comes from immunoSEQ multiplex PCR, and its TCRdb copy is limited to in-frame clones, with some not included. The table has 2,000 to 3,000 clones, around 66% seen once. What was sequenced was peripheral blood mononuclear cells. The receptors here all came from a man in his fifties or sixties with T-cell large granular lymphocyte leukemia. Some clones in this sample may be carry-over from other donors' samples.

This clone was counted a few times. The chain recombines TRBV29-1 with TRBJ1-2; no clear D. CDR1 is SQVTM and CDR2 is ANQGSEA in the germline V gene. The V end lost 8 bases, the J end lost 6 bases, and 10 bases lay between the germline ends. The CDR3 extends over 10 amino acids. The CDR3 DNA follows: TGCAGCTCCTGGGAGGATGGCTACACCTTC. This encodes CSSWEDGYTF.

This rearrangement joins TRBV30 to TRBJ1-2; no definite D call. The CDR3 consists of 14 residues. The V gene lost 3 bases and the J gene lost 2 bases, with 13 bases spanning the gap. Germline V lookup: CDR1 GTSNPN, CDR2 SVGIG (reference sequence). CDR3 region: CAWRGNIPNYGYTF. CDR3 DNA sequence: TGTGCCTGGAGGGGGAATATCCCGAACTATGGCTACACCTTC.

The DNA of the CDR3 is TGTGCCTGGAGCGGGGGCCTCGGCTGGGAGCAGTACTTC. Translation: CAWSGGLGWEQYF. The chain has TRBV30 and TRBJ2-7; D possibly uses TRBD1 or TRBD2 (6 bases each). The CDR3 consists of 13 residues. In germline, CDR1 is GTSNPN, CDR2 SVGIG (reference sequence). The ends were cut back, 3 bases at V and 7 bases at J, with 16 bases in the middle.

This clone was detected a few times. This chain joins TRBV28 and TRBJ1-6; D is undetermined. The ends were cut back, 9 bases at V and 8 bases at J, with 14 bases in the middle. Germline loops: CDR1 MDHEN, CDR2 SYDVKM. The CDR3 consists of 13 residues. CDR3 nucleotide sequence: TGTGCCAGTAGACCGCCGGGATATTCACCCCTCCACTTT. It is translated as CASRPPGYSPLHF.